The entry that follows covers one TCR beta chain sequence. Its antigen is not known. The sample belongs to a study of T cell responses to AZD1222 COVID-19 vaccine. Study observations and caveats: White British donors predominated, females outnumbered males, and clonal diversity was possibly underestimated. Per reports, nearly half of all spike-specific TCRs target regions that are unmutated in variants.

Here immunoSEQ multiplex PCR was the method, and the copy in TCRdb shows in-frame clones only, minus some. Here the sample spans 180,000 or so clones, 92% being singletons. V shed 3 bases, J shed 3 bases, and the junction held 1 base outside the gene matches. Germline values: CDR1 SGHNT, CDR2 YYREEE (reference sequence). The CDR3 runs 15 residues. The chain joins TRBV5-4 to TRBJ2-5; 14 bases are a match to TRBD2. The clonotype was recovered from an adult who received the AZD1222 COVID-19 vaccine. The sequencing here drew on peripheral blood, taken 28 days after the second AZD1222 dose. The CDR3 is CASSSGLAGEETQYF. The CDR3 region has the DNA TGTGCCAGCAGCTCGGGACTAGCGGGGGAAGAGACCCAGTACTTC.